This T cell receptor beta chain was documented in a study of esophageal squamous cell carcinoma under preoperative chemotherapy (dated by TCRdb to the late 2010s). A note on the overall study: In the study, TCR repertoires were profiled in both peripheral blood T cells and tumor-infiltrating lymphocytes. Repertoires were compared between samples taken before and after paclitaxel-nedaplatin therapy. The study assessed how paclitaxel-nedaplatin chemotherapy affected T-cell receptor repertoires in patients with esophageal squamous cell carcinoma. About 5 patients with primary esophageal squamous cell carcinoma made up the cohort. Points the paper makes about the study in general: Paclitaxel-nedaplatin therapy induced immediate and substantial clonotype frequency changes, with contraction more likely among abundant clones than amplification. The cohort was small, with only a handful of patients with esophageal squamous cell carcinoma analyzed. A significant increase in TCR diversity was observed in peripheral T cells after chemotherapy, whereas no such increase was observed in tumor-infiltrating lymphocytes. Post-treatment tumor-infiltrating lymphocytes appeared partly derived from peripheral T cells migrating into the tumor, not solely from local clonal changes.

The germline V and J ends show losses of 3 bases and 10 bases respectively, and no gene match explains 24 bases of the junction. CDR1 and CDR2, looked up from the germline V gene, are SGHTA and FQGNSA. Spanning cysteine to phenylalanine, the CDR3 consists of 20 amino acids. Only the CDR3 DNA is retained, 60 bases long and in frame from the first base. What this sample's time point label stands for: before preoperative PTX-NDP chemotherapy. Patients received paclitaxel-nedaplatin as preoperative chemotherapy before surgery. Library preparation was by PCR. Sequencer: HiSeq X Ten. TCR repertoires were characterized by high-throughput sequencing. The public reads were quality trimmed at Q25 with fastp and then assembled into clones with MiXCR by TCRdb, keeping productive beta chains. Each CDR3 protein appears once, grouped with its most common genes and DNA. The sample profile shows about 6,600 distinct CDR3 sequences; around 33% of them were found once. Around 14% of the sample goes to the ten largest clones.

This clonotype is medium-sized (0.01 to 0.1%) in its sample. No cognate antigen has been identified for it. Base qualities are missing; no much larger clone stands one base away. The sample was collected from a patient given preoperative chemotherapy. The sequence was collected from a human donor with esophageal squamous cell carcinoma. The donor label of this sample is uncertain. The V gene is TRBV7-2 and the J gene is TRBJ2-1; 10 central nucleotides agree with TRBD2. The encoded CDR3 is CASSFRIGQTVAGGQNEQFF. The DNA sequence is given as TGTGCCAGCAGCTTTAGAATCGGGCAGACAGTAGCGGGAGGACAGAACGAGCAGTTCTTC.